This TCR beta chain was sequenced for a study of T cells after yellow fever vaccination. Study-level results: Compared with primary, the secondary response was weaker and peaked at day 5, not 15. Reappearing after the booster were most of the clones from primary vaccination (approximately 96% CD4, roughly 86% CD8).

The CDR3 has 16 amino acids. The trim removed 4 bases at V and 1 base at J, leaving 10 bases unmatched. Looked up from germline, CDR1 is DFQATT and CDR2 is SNEGSKA (reference sequence). The study made its TCR cDNA through 5'RACE template switching. That step introduced a universal primer site along with UMIs. MiXCR, run by TCRdb on the 5' RACE reads, gives a single entry per CDR3 protein. The data contain about 320,000 distinct CDR3 sequences, approximately 7% of them singletons. This clonotype was counted at least ten times. Its antigen is not identified. This TCR was recovered from a man younger than 35 who received the YFV17D yellow fever vaccine. The chain combines TRBV20-1 with TRBJ2-1, with 7 nucleotides matching TRBD1. Sequences were derived from PBMCs, sampled 35 to 50 days after the first yellow fever vaccination. CDR3 loop: CSAIGAGGISYNEQFF. In DNA, the CDR3 is TGCAGTGCTATCGGTGCAGGGGGAATTTCCTACAATGAGCAGTTCTTC.